A single TCR beta chain is shown here with its context. The data belong to a study of blood T cell repertoires in COVID-19. TCRdb keeps only in-frame clones here, not all; method: immunoSEQ multiplex PCR. The sample has 11,000 to 15,000 clones; around nine tenths are singletons. Germline assignment: CDR1 LGHDT and CDR2 YNNKEL (reference sequence). This CDR3 is 16 amino acids long. The junction had 7 bases not matched to a gene; V was cut back by 1 base and J by 10 bases. Sequencing was carried out using peripheral blood. This TCR derives from a human donor in a cohort sampled during active COVID-19. V is TRBV3-1 (or the pseudogene TRBV3-2) and J is TRBJ2-1; TRBD2 aligns across 13 bases. CDR3 sequence reads: CASSQVLAGGIGEQFF. Here the CDR3 DNA reads TGTGCCAGCAGCCAAGTACTAGCGGGAGGGATAGGGGAGCAGTTCTTC.